This T cell receptor beta chain was identified during a study of monozygotic twins with inflammatory bowel disease. Findings and caveats of the study: Using the inverse Simpson index, IBD patients had lower TCRbeta diversity than healthy co-twins. IBD patients shared fewer clonotypes with others than healthy twins, especially with disease activity.

Per the germline V gene, CDR1 is SGHRS and CDR2 is YFSETQ. The CDR3 length is 16 residues. For both chains, the TCRalpha and TCRbeta cDNA went through two nested PCRs of approximately 16 and 9 cycles. TCRdb re-called the 5' RACE reads; every CDR3 protein appears as one record, without DNA. Its table records 200,000 to 250,000 distinct CDR3 sequences. About this clonotype: Its target is not known.

J is TRBJ1-1 and V is TRBV5-1; the D gene TCRdb calls, TRBD1, cannot be checked with no DNA. Sequenced material: blood. The sequence was obtained from a human donor with ulcerative colitis or Crohn's disease, or a healthy co-twin of an affected twin (not recorded which). The CDR3 sequence: CASSFRNRGMNTEAFF.